The sequence of this T cell receptor beta chain was determined in a study of T cell clones after liver transplantation. The germline gives CDR1 SGHNT, CDR2 YYREEE (reference sequence). This CDR3 has 17 amino acids. Trimming left V 4 bases short and J 2 bases short, with 19 bases between. The method was immunoSEQ multiplex PCR; TCRdb's version includes in-frame clones alone and lacks a portion of them. The top ten hold about 9.9% of the sample, which has 49,000 or so clones, roughly 70% seen once. The chain is built from TRBV5-4 and TRBJ1-3; a weak D match, TRBD1 (5 bases). Source: CD4+ T cells from blood, taken 52 to 60 months after liver transplant. The receptor's source is a human patient who received a liver transplant. A subset of T cells may come from the graft donor. CDR3 region: CASSQVADMPTGNTIYF. CDR3 in DNA: TGTGCCAGCAGCCAAGTTGCGGACATGCCAACTGGAAACACCATATATTTT.